This record concerns one T cell receptor (beta chain) sequence. Its binding antigen is unknown. No clone much larger than this one lies a single base away; base qualities are absent. At diagnosis, tumor, uninvolved tumor-adjacent lung and peripheral blood were collected and then preserved as a mix of FFPE and fresh-frozen material. Blood samples were analyzed as peripheral blood mononuclear cells for TCR repertoire profiling. This sample stems from a study of T cells in localized non-small cell lung cancer (dated by TCRdb to the early 2020s). For the study in its entirety: The study analyzed T cell repertoires of 200 to 300 early-stage NSCLC patients, comparing tumors and uninvolved tumor-adjacent lungs. A mean age of around 66 years was recorded for the NSCLC patients, of whom roughly 130 were male and 107 were female. All 220 or so NSCLC patients in the cohort were treatment-naive and had localized lung tumors that were resected.

CDR1 and CDR2 are drawn from the germline V gene: MNHEY, SVGAGI. Between the V and J ends, shortened by 6 bases and 1 base respectively, the junction contains 16 bases. The CDR3 covers 15 residues, taking in both the cysteine and the phenylalanine. CDR3 DNA is the only sequence kept; it has 45 bases, read in frame from the first base. What the research found in general, with its limitations: Because the study design was exploratory, TCR variables were selected using unadjusted p-values without false-discovery rate correction. Longer overall survival was associated with higher blood T cell density, whereas shorter survival was associated with higher adjacent-lung clonality. Because multi-region tumor sequencing was not performed, intratumor heterogeneity could not be ruled out. A median of around 57 of the top 100 tumor clones were detected in paired uninvolved adjacent lung, and about 29 of these tumor clones were also found among the top 100 clones of the paired uninvolved adjacent lung. Uninvolved tumor-adjacent lung showed the highest T cell clonality, higher than tumor, which suggests more focused antigenic responses in the uninvolved tumor-adjacent lung.

TCR beta CDR3 regions were sequenced from DNA using the immunoSEQ Assay. The study's own analysis went as follows. T cell density was computed as TCR beta template counts normalized to usable DNA estimated by amplifying housekeeping genes. Richness was estimated with the preseqR package, extrapolating to 400,000 templates for PBMC samples and 120,000 templates for tissue samples. Clonality was taken to be one minus Pielou's evenness. To identify tissue-enriched TCRs, differential abundance testing was run on productive amino-acid clonotypes with a minimum total count of 5 and an alpha of 0.1. Repertoire overlap between compartments was quantified with the Jaccard Index and Morisita Overlap Index. GLIPH clustered TCR beta CDR3s with public tetramer-defined viral CDR3s; viral motifs required at least three viral sequences plus V-gene enrichment. TCRdb provides this immuneACCESS table in a form limited to in-frame rearrangements. Some clones are lacking; in checked studies, under half of them reflect an unresolved V gene, and why the rest are absent is not known. The V and J calls and the clone size are those of that table, but D and trimming were determined from the DNA. The sample records 100,000 to 150,000 clones, roughly 90% of which are singletons. Of the sample, approximately 1.5% is held by the ten largest clones.

This material consisted of peripheral blood, taken before any cancer treatment. The chain employs TRBV6-5 and TRBJ2-7; matching of 6 bases hints at TRBD1 as the D gene. The receptor was derived from a female donor older than 55 with stage I lung adenocarcinoma. The CDR3 reads CASSLTGLKSYEQYF. The sequence in DNA is TGTGCCAGCAGCCTCACAGGGTTGAAATCCTACGAGCAGTACTTC.